The 18 T cell receptor beta chains below come from one sample, sequenced in a study of shared clonotypes between healthy human individuals. Here immunoSEQ multiplex PCR was the method, and the copy in TCRdb shows in-frame clones only, minus some. Of hundreds of thousands of clones listed, 90% to 95% were seen once; the top ten hold more than 20%. Terminally differentiated effector memory CD45RA+ cells were left out of the naive CD8 fraction, which was CD45RO-negative and positively selected for CCR7. The sample taken for sequencing was naive CD8+ T cells sorted from blood. Receptors originate from a young man in good health.

The chain combines TRBV5-1 with TRBJ2-1; D possibly corresponds to TRBD1 (6 bases). Germline V gene sequence: CDR1 SGHRS, CDR2 YFSETQ. This CDR3 is built from 16 residues. V shed 3 bases and J shed 6 bases, with 19 bases lying between them. The CDR3 nucleotides read TGCGCCAGCAGCTACACCACAGGGAATCAAGGCAATGAGCAGTTCTTC. It specifies CASSYTTGNQGNEQFF.

The table lists this clone with a count of one. Other DNA sequences in the same sample also yield this CDR3. The chain couples TRBV5-6 to TRBJ2-1, with 7 bases fitting TRBD1. V gave up 0 bases and J gave up 0 bases; unmatched junction bases: 0. The CDR3 spans 15 residues. Germline V gives CDR1 SGHDT, CDR2 YYEEEE. The CDR3: CASSLGQGSYNEQFF. In DNA form, the CDR3 reads TGTGCCAGCAGCTTGGGACAGGGCTCCTACAATGAGCAGTTCTTC.

The chain combines TRBV10-2 with TRBJ2-7; D call uncertain. The V gene's germline CDR1 is WSHSY and CDR2 SAAADI. V was trimmed by 2 bases and J by 3 bases, leaving 14 bases between them. The CDR3 consists of 15 residues. The CDR3 spells CASSEMARNNYEQYF. The CDR3, as DNA: TGCGCCAGCAGTGAGATGGCGAGAAACAACTACGAGCAGTACTTC.

Only one count was recorded for this clone. V usage is TRBV2 and J usage is TRBJ2-1, with TRBD2 as a possible D gene (7 bases). V was pared by 2 bases and J by 7 bases, with 18 bases between. The germline CDR1 and CDR2 sequences are SNHLY and FYNNEI. The CDR3 length is 16 residues. The CDR3 coding sequence is TGTGCCAGCAGTGAAAGCTGGGGAGGGGGGGCAAATGAGCAGTTCTTC. Its translation: CASSESWGGGANEQFF.

This clone was seen a single time. This rearrangement joins TRBV7-2 to TRBJ2-7; D gene ambiguous. The CDR3 is 14 residues long. The germline V gene has CDR1 SGHTA and CDR2 FQGNSA. V gave up 6 bases and J gave up 0 bases, with 12 bases separating them. CDR3 sequence: CASSPDGSSYEQYF. Here the CDR3 DNA reads TGTGCCAGCAGTCCCGACGGAAGCTCCTACGAGCAGTACTTC.

The V call is TRBV9, the J call TRBJ2-1; possibly TRBD1 for D (5 bases). V lost 7 bases and J lost 1, with 21 bases in between. Per the germline V gene, CDR1 is SGDLS and CDR2 is YYNGEE. The CDR3 runs to 17 residues. As DNA, the CDR3 is TGTGCCAGCGGCGGTAAAGGCAGGGCAGTATCCTACAATGAGCAGTTCTTC. Residues: CASGGKGRAVSYNEQFF.

The V gene is TRBV2, the J gene TRBJ1-5; 9 bases match TRBD1. V lost 4 bases, J lost 2 bases, and 12 bases stayed unmatched. There are 18 residues in the CDR3. Germline-derived CDR1 and CDR2 are SNHLY and FYNNEI. CDR3 amino acids: CASSGMPGQGFGNQPQHF. The CDR3 nucleotides are TGTGCCAGCAGTGGGATGCCGGGACAGGGTTTCGGCAATCAGCCCCAGCATTTT.

J is TRBJ2-1 and V is TRBV27; 8 bases are shared with TRBD1. Trimming at V came to 4 bases and at J to 6 bases, leaving 8 bases not matched to a gene. The CDR3 length is 15 residues. The germline V gene encodes CDR1 MNHEY and CDR2 SMNVEV (reference sequence). The CDR3 region is CASSSRDRIANEQFF. CDR3 in DNA: TGTGCCAGCAGTTCCCGGGACAGGATAGCCAATGAGCAGTTCTTC.

The chain joins TRBV28 to TRBJ1-4, with TRBD1 as a possible D gene (6 bases). Trimming took off 5 bases at V and 3 bases at J, with 19 bases between the two ends. The germline V gene encodes CDR1 MDHEN and CDR2 SYDVKM. The CDR3 covers 17 residues. The CDR3 spells CASSPIWGRDPNEKLFF. The CDR3 bases are TGTGCCAGCAGTCCGATATGGGGGCGGGACCCTAATGAAAAACTGTTTTTT.

As DNA, the CDR3 is TGTGCCAGCACCTTTAGGACCTACGAGCAGTACTTC. This sequence encodes CASTFRTYEQYF. The chain couples TRBV2 to TRBJ2-7, with D unclear. Looked up from germline, CDR1 is SNHLY and CDR2 is FYNNEI. V was shortened by 7 bases and J by 2 bases, with 9 bases between the two germline ends. The CDR3 runs 12 residues.

The V call is TRBV27, the J call TRBJ2-1; TRBD2 matches 7 bases. J lost 2 bases, V lost 3 bases, and 4 bases had no gene match. Germline CDR1 and CDR2: MNHEY and SMNVEV (reference sequence). CDR3 length equals 15 residues. CDR3 sequence: CASSLAGVAYNEQFF. In nucleotides, the CDR3 is TGTGCCAGCAGTTTGGCGGGAGTCGCCTACAATGAGCAGTTCTTC.

CDR3 in DNA: TGTGCCAGCAGCCTCCCGTTGCGGCTCTCTGGGGCCAACGTCCTGACTTTC. Amino acids: CASSLPLRLSGANVLTF. This chain uses TRBV5-6 with TRBJ2-6; D unclear. Germline lookup yields CDR1 SGHDT and CDR2 YYEEEE. This CDR3 has 17 amino acids. V was pared by 4 bases and J by 0 bases, with 14 bases between.

For this clone: This sample includes further DNA sequences coding for the same CDR3. The chain has TRBV19 and TRBJ2-7; weak D call: TRBD1 (6 bases). This CDR3 has 12 amino acids. The V gene lost 4 bases and the J gene lost 4 bases, with 8 bases spanning the gap. CDR1 and CDR2 (germline): LNHDA, SQIVND (reference sequence). The CDR3 is CASSTQGYEQYF. CDR3 bases: TGTGCCAGTAGTACGCAGGGGTACGAGCAGTACTTC. The full variable domain, rest sourced from reference TRBV19 and TRBJ2-7, is DGGITQSPKYLFRKEGQNVTLSCEQNLNHDAMYWYRQDPGQGLRLIYYSQIVNDFQKGDIAEGYSVSREKKESFPLTVTSAQKNPTAFYLCASSTQGYEQYFGPGTRLTVT.

The V gene is TRBV4-1, the J gene TRBJ2-5, with no clear D. This CDR3 has 13 amino acids. The ends were cut back, 1 base at V and 5 bases at J, with 8 bases in the middle. CDR1 is MGHRA, CDR2 YSYEKL, per germline. DNA of the CDR3: TGCGCCAGCAGCCAAGGTTCCTTGGAGACCCAGTACTTC. Protein sequence: CASSQGSLETQYF.

This chain links TRBV6-6 with TRBJ2-2, with TRBD2 identical over 10 bases. V lost 6 bases, J lost 5 bases, and 9 bases stayed unmatched. This CDR3 is built from 16 residues. The V gene's germline CDR1 is MNHNY and CDR2 SVGAGI (reference sequence). For the CDR3, the DNA is TGTGCCAGCAGCCCCGCTCTAGCGGGAGTTACCGGGGAGCTGTTTTTT. It encodes CASSPALAGVTGELFF.

The chain joins TRBV29-1 to TRBJ2-1; D remains unclear. The V end was cut by 7 bases, the J end by 4 bases, with 23 bases between. This CDR3 has 16 amino acids. CDR1 and CDR2 (germline): SQVTM, ANQGSEA. The CDR3 nucleotides read TGCAGCGCCCTCGGCGGAACGGACCTGGGGTACAATGAGCAGTTCTTC. It codes for CSALGGTDLGYNEQFF.

The chain employs TRBV29-1 and TRBJ2-1; TRBD1 aligns across 11 bases. The CDR3 runs to 12 residues. CDR1 SQVTM and CDR2 ANQGSEA come from the germline V gene. The V and J ends lost 6 bases and 9 bases, in that order; junction bases with no gene match: 4. The CDR3 is CSVDRGLGEQFF. CDR3 nucleotides: TGCAGCGTGGACAGGGGGCTTGGTGAGCAGTTCTTC.

The chain links TRBV28 to TRBJ2-5; 7 bases map to TRBD1. Losses at the gene ends were 7 bases for V and 0 bases for J; bases not matched to a gene: 2. The CDR3 is made up of 13 amino acids. Germline CDR1 is MDHEN and CDR2 is SYDVKM. DNA of the CDR3: TGTGCCAGCAAGGGACAGAACCAAGAGACCCAGTACTTC. Translated: CASKGQNQETQYF.